Described below is a single TCR beta chain sequence and its context. These data are taken from a study of blood T cell repertoires in COVID-19. Study context: The analysed material was cDNA or gDNA that came from T cells, B-cell-depleted T cells, or PBMCs.

Original processing notes: Reference gene primers were amplified, and this amplification served to estimate nucleated cell counts. Assay used: immunoSEQ multiplex PCR; TCRdb lists only in-frame clones, some missing. V and J calls and clone size are given by that table; D and trimming were obtained from the DNA. The data contain around 340,000 clones, about 86% of them seen just once; the ten biggest clones take up about 7%. One Seattle source followed patients from active infection through their disease course. This clonotype originated in a woman aged 60-75 years with COVID-19, enrolled during active disease. The sample comprised peripheral blood.

The DNA for the CDR3 is TGTGCCAGCAGCGCCGCCGGGACAGCGGCTAACTATGGCTACACCTTC. This encodes CASSAAGTAANYGYTF. The chain recombines TRBV9 with TRBJ1-2; 7 positions agree with TRBD1. CDR3 length: 16 residues. Trimming removed 3 bases from V and 0 bases from J; junction bases left unmatched: 8. Germline V gene data show CDR1 as SGDLS and CDR2 as YYNGEE.